Listed below are T cell receptor beta chains from one sample, sequenced in a study of vaccination effects on CD4 cells after COVID-19. Measured with immunoSEQ multiplex PCR; TCRdb has only the in-frame clones, and not every one. The sample contains approximately 37,000 clones, 82% of which appear only once. No cognate antigen is known for these TCRs. Specimen: CD4+ T cells from PBMCs cultured without peptide, collected before COVID-19 vaccination. These receptors all come from a human donor who received a COVID-19 vaccine. Both conserved end residues are part of each CDR3. Each record gives: V gene, D gene, clone size, J gene, CDR3 DNA, CDR3 protein. D genes are given only for firm matches. Clone size appears in some rows only: once, few, many, or a class for an expanded clone.

TRBV30	NA	NA	TRBJ1-2	TGTGCCTGGAGCGAAGGGGTCTATGGCTACACCTTC	CAWSEGVYGYTF
TRBV6-5	TRBD1	NA	TRBJ2-5	TGTGCCAGCAACCGGGACAGGGTGGCGACCCAGTACTTC	CASNRDRVATQYF
TRBV19	NA	NA	TRBJ2-5	TGTGCCAGTAGTATGGGGCAGATAAAAGAGACCCAGTACTTC	CASSMGQIKETQYF
TRBV7-3	TRBD1	NA	TRBJ2-3	TGTGCCAGCAGAAGGGGGCCGGGCACAGATACGCAGTATTTT	CASRRGPGTDTQYF
TRBV27	NA	NA	TRBJ2-2	TGTGCCAGCAGTTTGACTAGAAACACCGGGGAGCTGTTTTTT	CASSLTRNTGELFF
TRBV7-9	NA	once	TRBJ1-1	TGTGCCAGCAAAGTGGGGGTGAACACTGAAGCTTTCTTT	CASKVGVNTEAFF
TRBV25-1	TRBD2	NA	TRBJ2-3	TGTGCCAGCAGTTTAGCGGGGGGAACAGATACGCAGTATTTT	CASSLAGGTDTQYF
TRBV30	NA	NA	TRBJ2-4	TGTGCCTGGAGTCCCGACAGAAACATTCAGTACTTC	CAWSPDRNIQYF
TRBV29-1	NA	once	TRBJ2-5	TGCAGCGTTGGTGGGGGGGCTATGGTCGGGACCCAGTACTTC	CSVGGGAMVGTQYF
TRBV7-9	TRBD2	NA	TRBJ2-1	TGTGCCAGCAGCTTAGTCCTGCGCTTGGGCGGGGGGGCGAATGAGCAGTTCTTC	CASSLVLRLGGGANEQFF
TRBV18	TRBD1	NA	TRBJ1-4	TGTGCCAGCTCACCTCTGACAGGGTCGAGAACTGAAAAACTGTTTTTT	CASSPLTGSRTEKLFF
TRBV30	NA	NA	TRBJ1-6	TGTGCCTGGAGTGTCGGGGGAGAAAGGCCACCCCTCCACTTT	CAWSVGGERPPLHF
TRBV27	TRBD1	NA	TRBJ1-4	TGTGCCAGCAGTTCGACAGGGGCGGCAACTAATGAAAAACTGTTTTTT	CASSSTGAATNEKLFF
TRBV30	NA	few	TRBJ1-2	TGTGCCTGGAGCCCCCAGCTGGTTAACTATGGCTACACCTTC	CAWSPQLVNYGYTF
TRBV27	NA	NA	TRBJ1-2	TGTGCCAGCATGACCTACCTCGACAGGCGAAACTATGGCTACACCTTC	CASMTYLDRRNYGYTF
TRBV24-1	NA	few	TRBJ2-3	TGTGCCACCAGTGATCCGAACGACCATACGCAGTATTTT	CATSDPNDHTQYF